Shown below are 20 T cell receptor beta chains from a single sample sequenced in a study of blood T cell repertoires in COVID-19. Some clones are missing from TCRdb's copy, which holds only in-frame ones; the method was immunoSEQ multiplex PCR. Seen here are around 150,000 clones, roughly four fifths observed once, and the top ten hold approximately 22%. Source material: peripheral blood. The receptors stem from a woman of 80 years or more with acute or convalescent COVID-19.

This clone was recorded once. V gene TRBV6-5 combines with J gene TRBJ2-1, with TRBD2 matching over 7 bases. The CDR3 runs 11 residues. Germline V gene lookup returns CDR1 MNHEY and CDR2 SVGAGI. The ends lost 6 bases at V and 9 bases at J; junction bases unmatched: 2. The chain's CDR3 is CASSPGGEQFF. CDR3 nucleotide sequence: TGTGCCAGCAGCCCGGGGGGTGAGCAGTTCTTC.

J is TRBJ1-1 and V is TRBV9; D is unresolved. Trimming took off 1 base at V and 4 bases at J, with 17 bases between the two ends. The CDR3 is 16 amino acids. The germline V gene has CDR1 SGDLS and CDR2 YYNGEE. The DNA of the CDR3 is TGTGCCAGCAGCGTAAACGGGAACACCGGAATCACTGAAGCTTTCTTT. As protein: CASSVNGNTGITEAFF.

This clone was seen just once. The V call is TRBV7-2, the J call TRBJ2-3; weak D call: TRBD1 (5 bases). The CDR3 loop spans 15 amino acids. Trimming stripped 3 bases from V and 0 bases from J, with 10 bases between. CDR1 and CDR2 from the germline V gene are SGHTA and FQGNSA. The CDR3 loop is CASSLGLPSTDTQYF. The CDR3, as DNA: TGTGCCAGCAGCTTGGGGCTTCCTAGCACAGATACGCAGTATTTT.

The V and J genes are TRBV5-6 and TRBJ1-3; 7 bases match TRBD1. Trimming at V came to 4 bases and at J to 2 bases, leaving 6 bases not matched to a gene. This CDR3 has 15 amino acids. Germline loops: CDR1 SGHDT, CDR2 YYEEEE. CDR3 nucleotides: TGTGCCAGCAGCCGAGGGGGCAAGGCTGGAAACACCATATATTTT. Protein sequence: CASSRGGKAGNTIYF.

In its sample, this clone was seen once. The rearrangement uses TRBV6-5 and TRBJ2-2, with D possibly matching TRBD1 (6 bases). This CDR3 has 14 residues. Germline values: CDR1 MNHEY, CDR2 SVGAGI. V was pared by 6 bases and J by 4 bases, with 12 bases between. CDR3 protein: CASRQGIATGELFF. CDR3 nucleotide sequence: TGTGCCAGCAGGCAGGGGATCGCCACCGGGGAGCTGTTTTTT.

This clone is a singleton in its sample. The V gene is TRBV6-5, the J gene TRBJ2-1; 10 bases align to TRBD2. Per the germline V gene, CDR1 is MNHEY and CDR2 is SVGAGI. This CDR3 contains 14 residues. V was pared by 6 bases and J by 4 bases, with 3 bases of the junction left unmatched. The CDR3 sequence is CASRLAGDYNEQFF. The DNA for the CDR3 is TGTGCCAGCAGGCTAGCGGGGGATTACAATGAGCAGTTCTTC.

The CDR3 reads CASSPYDLGGNEQFF. DNA for the CDR3: TGTGCCAGCAGCCCGTATGACCTCGGGGGCAATGAGCAGTTCTTC. The chain combines TRBV11-1 with TRBJ2-1, with D tentatively TRBD2 (6 bases). The ends were cut back, 5 bases at V and 6 bases at J, with 17 bases in the middle. The V gene's germline CDR1 is SGHAT and CDR2 FQDESV (reference sequence). CDR3 length: 15 residues.

The chain has TRBV3-1 (or the pseudogene TRBV3-2) and TRBJ2-1; possible D gene TRBD1, 6 bases. This CDR3 is built from 13 residues. Germline V CDR1 and CDR2: LGHDT, YNNKEL (reference sequence). The V and J ends lost 4 bases and 7 bases respectively, with 11 bases between them. CDR3 sequence: CASSPLRGNEQFF. The CDR3 coding sequence is TGTGCCAGCAGCCCTCTAAGGGGGAATGAGCAGTTCTTC.

This chain uses TRBV20-1 with TRBJ2-3; no definite D call. The CDR3 loop spans 13 amino acids. In germline, CDR1 is DFQATT, CDR2 SNEGSKA (reference sequence). V was clipped by 3 bases and J by 2 bases, with 9 bases between them. Written as DNA, the CDR3 is TGCAGTGCTAGTCACCCACTCACAGATACGCAGTATTTT. This translates into CSASHPLTDTQYF.

The genes are TRBV2 and TRBJ1-5; 7 bases fit TRBD1. The CDR3 totals 15 residues. Germline V CDR1 and CDR2: SNHLY, FYNNEI. V was clipped by 6 bases and J by 3 bases; unmatched bases: 8. The CDR3 reads CASRKGTANNQPQHF. In DNA form, the CDR3 reads TGTGCCAGCAGGAAAGGGACAGCAAACAATCAGCCCCAGCATTTT. Variable domain in full (rest from reference TRBV2 and TRBJ1-5): EPEVTQTPSHQVTQMGQEVILRCVPISNHLYFYWYRQILGQKVEFLVSFYNNEISEKSEIFDDQFSVERPDGSNFTLKIRSTKLEDSAMYFCASRKGTANNQPQHFGDGTRLSIL.

V usage is TRBV11-2 and J usage is TRBJ2-7, with 7 bases identical to TRBD2. The V and J ends lost 2 bases and 0 bases, in that order; junction bases with no gene match: 4. Germline CDR1 SGHAT, CDR2 FQNNGV. This CDR3 has 15 amino acids. The CDR3 DNA reads as TGTGCCAGCAGCTTAACCGGCGGGAGCTCCTACGAGCAGTACTTC. As protein: CASSLTGGSSYEQYF.

The table lists this clone with a few counts. The V gene is TRBV4-2, the J gene TRBJ2-7; TRBD1 is a possible D gene (6 bases). Germline V gene lookup returns CDR1 LGHNA and CDR2 YNFKEQ. This CDR3 spans 16 amino acids. The ends were cut back, 2 bases at V and 4 bases at J, with 18 bases in the middle. Here the CDR3 DNA reads TGTGCCAGCAGCCAACCTATTGGGCAGGGGTCGTACGAGCAGTACTTC. Translation gives CASSQPIGQGSYEQYF.

The chain carries TRBV5-6 and TRBJ1-2, with D tentatively TRBD1 (6 bases). With 4 bases removed from V and 1 base from J, the gap between germline ends came to 26 bases. The CDR3 spans 19 residues. CDR1 SGHDT and CDR2 YYEEEE come from the germline V gene. CDR3 coding DNA: TGTGCCAGCAGCGCTCTTCAATCCTGGACAGAACGAGATAACTATGGCTACACCTTC. It translates to CASSALQSWTERDNYGYTF.

The chain is built from TRBV29-1 and TRBJ2-1; possibly TRBD2 for D (6 bases). V was pared by 2 bases and J by 3 bases, with 11 bases between. The CDR3 covers 14 residues. CDR1 SQVTM and CDR2 ANQGSEA come from the germline V gene. The DNA for the CDR3 is TGCAGCGTTGAACCCCGGGAGAACTACAATGAGCAGTTCTTC. Its translation is CSVEPRENYNEQFF.

The chain uses TRBV30 and TRBJ2-3; TRBD2 might be the D (6 bases). Germline V gene data show CDR1 as GTSNPN and CDR2 as SVGIG (reference sequence). The V gene lost 3 bases and the J gene lost 3 bases, with 10 bases spanning the gap. This CDR3 comprises 13 residues. The CDR3 is CAWSGRGTDTQYF. The CDR3 nucleotides read TGTGCCTGGAGCGGGAGAGGGACAGATACGCAGTATTTT.

The CDR3 sequence is CASSHRDISGNTIYF. CDR3 in DNA: TGTGCCAGCAGCCATCGGGACATCTCTGGAAACACCATATATTTT. The chain has TRBV5-6 and TRBJ1-3; TRBD1 is a possible D gene (6 bases). Germline assignment: CDR1 SGHDT and CDR2 YYEEEE. Trimming took off 4 bases at V and 0 bases at J, with 11 bases between the two ends. This CDR3 region has 15 residues.

This clone has only one observation. The chain has TRBV9 and TRBJ1-6; TRBD1 matches at 9 bases. This CDR3 has 16 residues. The germline V gene encodes CDR1 SGDLS and CDR2 YYNGEE. V gave up 4 bases and J gave up 9 bases; unmatched junction bases: 11. DNA of the CDR3: TGTGCCAGCAGCACCGACAGGGGGAATAATATTTCACCCCTCCACTTT. It codes for CASSTDRGNNISPLHF.

The genes are TRBV9 and TRBJ1-2, with 7 positions matching TRBD1. Trimming cost V 0 bases and J 8 bases; bases outside gene matches: 10. The CDR3 is made up of 15 amino acids. The germline V gene encodes CDR1 SGDLS and CDR2 YYNGEE. The CDR3 DNA reads as TGTGCCAGCAGCGTAGATCCCAACAGGGGAGAAGGCTACACCTTC. This codes for CASSVDPNRGEGYTF.

The V call is TRBV6-6, the J call TRBJ1-5; no clear D. The ends were cut back, 6 bases at V and 7 bases at J, with 13 bases in the middle. The germline V gene encodes CDR1 MNHNY and CDR2 SVGAGI (reference sequence). The CDR3 length is 13 residues. The DNA for the CDR3 is TGTGCCAGCAGCCCCCATCGAGAGCAGCCCCAGCATTTT. The encoded protein is CASSPHREQPQHF.

This sequence joins TRBV5-1 and TRBJ2-5; TRBD2 agrees at 13 bases. V gave up 4 bases and J gave up 2 bases; unmatched junction bases: 8. The germline CDR1 and CDR2 sequences are SGHRS and YFSETQ. This CDR3 region has 17 residues. CDR3 DNA: TGCGCCAGCAGCCCAACTAGCGGGAGGGAAAAACAAGAGACCCAGTACTTC. Translation gives CASSPTSGREKQETQYF.